The next 10 T cell receptor beta chains were all read from a single sample in a study of blood T cells in healthy people across ages. A sample-barcoded 5' primer and a J-beta primer mix were used in a second PCR of about 6 to 12 cycles. MiXCR was run by TCRdb on the 5' RACE reads, yielding one entry per CDR3 protein. The table shows about 930,000 distinct CDR3 sequences, with about 27% occurring only once. This sample also belongs to another study, concerning T cells of mothers and their children.

The specimen was blood. The receptor source for this set is a woman aged 40 to 50 in good health.

The chain links TRBV28 to TRBJ2-5; D is perhaps TRBD2 (6 bases). The J call is doubtful: the DNA matches TRBJ2-7 better. The germline V gene has CDR1 MDHEN and CDR2 SYDVKM. This CDR3 has 15 amino acids. In nucleotides, the CDR3 is TGTGCCAGCAGTTTATCAGGAGGGAGTCCCAACGAGCAGTACTTC. It specifies CASSLSGGSPNEQYF.

This clonotype was counted at least ten times. The chain couples TRBV12-3 or TRBV12-4 to TRBJ2-1, with 11 positions matching TRBD2. The CDR3 has 16 residues. The V segment lost 4 bases and the J segment 4 bases; nucleotides outside the gene matches: 6. The CDR3 is CASSSALAGGYNEQFF. The CDR3 DNA reads as TGTGCCAGCAGTTCAGCCCTAGCGGGGGGTTACAATGAGCAGTTCTTC.

This clonotype was recorded many times. The chain couples TRBV15 to TRBJ2-7; the D gene is possibly TRBD1 (5 bases). The germline V gene encodes CDR1 LNHNV and CDR2 YYDKDF (reference sequence). Trimming cost V 4 bases and J 0 bases, with 10 bases left between them. This CDR3 contains 14 residues. The CDR3 spells CATSKQAYSYEQYF. The CDR3, as DNA: TGTGCCACCAGCAAACAGGCCTACTCCTACGAGCAGTACTTC.

This clonotype was seen a handful of times. The gene calls are TRBV6-2 or TRBV6-3 and TRBJ2-5; 8 nucleotides align to TRBD1. CDR3 length: 14 amino acids. The ends lost 6 bases at V and 2 bases at J; junction bases unmatched: 5. Germline CDR1 reads MNHEY; CDR2 reads SVGEGT. In DNA, the CDR3 is TGTGCCAGCAGGCGGACAGGGAGGCAAGAGACCCAGTACTTC. Residues: CASRRTGRQETQYF.

The chain is built from TRBV9 and TRBJ2-7; 13 nucleotides match TRBD2. The CDR3 runs 16 residues. Germline V gene data show CDR1 as SGDLS and CDR2 as YYNGEE. V gave up 2 bases and J gave up 7 bases; unmatched junction bases: 9. The CDR3 nucleotides read TGTGCCAGCAGCGTTGGACTAGCGGGGGCTCAAGGGGAGCAGTACTTC. It is translated as CASSVGLAGAQGEQYF.

The rearrangement uses TRBV20-1 and TRBJ1-1, with 7 bases fitting TRBD1. Germline V lookup: CDR1 DFQATT, CDR2 SNEGSKA (reference sequence). V lost 4 bases to trimming and J lost 3 bases; unmatched junction nucleotides: 8. This CDR3 is built from 14 residues. The CDR3 loop is CSATPRGLYTEAFF. CDR3 bases: TGCAGTGCTACCCCTAGGGGGCTGTACACTGAAGCTTTCTTT.

This clonotype has a count of ten or more. V and J are TRBV7-2 and TRBJ2-7; 8 bases align to TRBD1. This CDR3 spans 14 amino acids. The J segment lost 6 bases and the V segment lost 5 bases, leaving 9 bases of the junction unmatched. The germline CDR1 and CDR2 sequences are SGHTA and FQGNSA. The CDR3 region has the DNA TGTGCCAGCAGCCTCCGACAGGGGAAGGGCGAGCAGTACTTC. Its translation: CASSLRQGKGEQYF.

The rearrangement links TRBV7-6 to TRBJ2-1, with 11 bases matching TRBD2. Trimming took 4 bases from V and 7 from J; bases not matched to a gene: 3. Germline values: CDR1 SGHVS, CDR2 FNYEAQ. The length of the CDR3 is 14 residues. In DNA, the CDR3 is TGTGCCAGCAGCTCCCTAGCGGGGGGAAATGAGCAGTTCTTC. Its protein product is CASSSLAGGNEQFF.

Comments on this clonotype: Since a much larger clone is just one base distant, this may be a read error. The chain is built from TRBV28 and TRBJ1-2; D ambiguous. Germline assignment: CDR1 MDHEN and CDR2 SYDVKM. This CDR3 is built from 15 residues. The germline V and J ends were trimmed by 3 bases and 4 bases, with 15 bases remaining between them. CDR3 loop: CASSFRTVVPYGYTF. Written as DNA, the CDR3 is TGTGCCAGCAGTTTTCGAACAGTAGTACCCTATGGCTACACCTTC.

Remarks on this clonotype: The DNA is left out, because the CDR3 cannot be placed on it with certainty; the CDR3 is given as TCRdb lists it. The gene calls are TRBV12-3 or TRBV12-4 and TRBJ2-2; no check of the table's D call, TRBD2, against the DNA was made. Termini included, the CDR3 measures 22 amino acids. The chain's CDR3 is CASRRLQSTDTQYFGPGGELFF.